The following is a T cell receptor beta chain sequence with its context. Authors' processing steps: Estimated nucleated cell counts came from reference gene primer amplification. Measured with immunoSEQ multiplex PCR; TCRdb has only the in-frame clones, and not every one. That table is the source of V, J and clone size, and D and trimming were worked out from the DNA. The table records about 220,000 clones, over 75% of them present only once. This sample was included in a study of blood T cell repertoires in COVID-19. Looking at the study overall: The samples span acute and convalescent COVID-19 from the United States, Italy and Spain. In each case, the material was cDNA or gDNA derived from T cells, B-cell-depleted T cells, or PBMCs.

Between the trimmed V and J ends, which lost 2 bases and 0 bases, there was a span of 11 bases. The CDR3 sequence is 16 residues long. Germline V CDR1 and CDR2: MNHEY, SVGEGT. The V call is TRBV6-2 or TRBV6-3, the J call TRBJ2-1, with a tentative D call TRBD2 (7 bases). This clonotype originated in a human donor in a cohort sampled during active COVID-19. The sample taken for sequencing was peripheral blood. CDR3 sequence (DNA): TGTGCCAGCAGTTACGGGGGGGGGCTCTCCTACAATGAGCAGTTCTTC. It specifies CASSYGGGLSYNEQFF.